These T cell receptor beta chains were read from a single sample in a study of early T cells in non-severe SARS-CoV-2 infection. TCRdb re-analysed the 5' RACE reads in MiXCR, keeping a single row per CDR3 protein. The data hold 25,000 to 30,000 distinct CDR3 sequences, with under 6% observed a single time. Specimen: whole blood. The receptors here all came from an adult who was a healthcare worker with PCR-confirmed SARS-CoV-2 infection or an uninfected control (not recorded which). Each CDR3 is given with its conserved first and last residue. Each record gives: CDR3 protein, J gene, V gene.

CASSLASQGNYGYTF TRBJ1-2 TRBV5-1
CASSHSTGTEAFF TRBJ1-1 TRBV4-3
CAISGTGGLTDTQYF TRBJ2-3 TRBV10-3
CSATLGAGGTDTQYF TRBJ2-3 TRBV20-1
CSAHLPRPEINYGYTF TRBJ1-2 TRBV20-1
CASSLAARHYEQYF TRBJ2-7 TRBV27
CASSATGTPYEQYF TRBJ2-7 TRBV12-3/TRBV12-4
CAISIGSPGQDTQYF TRBJ2-3 TRBV10-3
CSVEDLRDRTNTIYF TRBJ1-3 TRBV29-1
CASSLGASGDVYQETQYF TRBJ2-5 TRBV11-3
CASNGGVNVYNEQFF TRBJ2-1 TRBV6-1
CASSQDPSFRTQYF TRBJ2-5 TRBV3-1
CSVGVIGTGELFF TRBJ2-2 TRBV29-1
CASSVGGIQETQYF TRBJ2-5 TRBV9
CASSYSLRVRGYGYTF TRBJ1-2 TRBV6-5
CASSSSAARNEQFF TRBJ2-1 TRBV5-1
CASSMTGSEQYF TRBJ2-7 TRBV7-9
CASSYSSQSRRPNTGELFF TRBJ2-2 TRBV6-8
CASSLLGRGEKLFF TRBJ1-4 TRBV28
CASSFGRYQPQHF TRBJ1-5 TRBV7-2
CASSASAYNEQFF TRBJ2-1 TRBV12-3/TRBV12-4
CASSSGQYTGELFF TRBJ2-2 TRBV7-9
CASSPGGALAFYNSPLHF TRBJ1-6 TRBV18
CASSLRQGGGNQPQHF TRBJ1-5 TRBV11-2
CASSPTGQGEQYF TRBJ2-7 TRBV18
CSAIRPRWREAAKRYNEQFF TRBJ2-1 TRBV20-1
CASSVEGQGAYEQYF TRBJ2-7 TRBV9
CASSSTGSGNTIYF TRBJ1-3 TRBV28
CASSPMSSGRRNEQFF TRBJ2-1 TRBV14
CASSPRTSGGEQFF TRBJ2-1 TRBV11-3
CASSQDHVQSQYF TRBJ2-7 TRBV3-1
CSVAEGQDYGYTF TRBJ1-2 TRBV29-1
CASRAGSSYNSPLHF TRBJ1-6 TRBV27
CSARDAGTSTDTQYF TRBJ2-3 TRBV20-1
CASSTKTGVMNTEAFF TRBJ1-1 TRBV6-2/TRBV6-3
CASSSRGAEAFF TRBJ1-1 TRBV3-1
CASSQEQRRTYNEQFF TRBJ2-1 TRBV4-1
CASSLSAGGPDTQYF TRBJ2-3 TRBV7-7
CASSQVTQIFYGYTF TRBJ1-2 TRBV4-2
CASSPGTGRGTEAFF TRBJ1-1 TRBV18
CASSFTGGGQPQHF TRBJ1-5 TRBV19
CAGTRDRGSYGYTF TRBJ1-2 TRBV30
CSASTSAGDTQYF TRBJ2-3 TRBV20-1
CSALASGRDTQYF TRBJ2-3 TRBV20-1
CASSREGDTNYEQYF TRBJ2-7 TRBV23-1
CSARRSGPDTQYF TRBJ2-3 TRBV20-1
CASKGTASETQYF TRBJ2-5 TRBV2
CASSPRKREFSETQYF TRBJ2-5 TRBV7-8
CASRTIALDEQFF TRBJ2-1 TRBV7-2
CASSTTQGTDTQYF TRBJ2-3 TRBV19
CASSSPIGAAEQVDTQYF TRBJ2-3 TRBV7-2
CSVGDPYNEQFF TRBJ2-1 TRBV29-1
CASSLGRDLSYNEQFF TRBJ2-1 TRBV6-4
CSVEGVRKGQPQETQYF TRBJ2-5 TRBV29-1
CSGTGITYNEQFF TRBJ2-1 TRBV29-1
CASRDLDRAQETQYF TRBJ2-5 TRBV28
CATSPQTGRDTGELFF TRBJ2-2 TRBV24-1